The 8 T cell receptor beta chains below all came from one sample that was sequenced in a study of blood T cell repertoires in COVID-19. Only in-frame clones appear in the TCRdb table, and some are missing; sequencing was by immunoSEQ multiplex PCR. Found here are roughly 300,000 clones, 85% to 90% of them singletons; the top ten hold roughly 1.6%. Sequenced input: peripheral blood. The origin of the receptors is a woman aged 40 to 50 who had recovered from COVID-19.

This clone was seen only once. The V call is TRBV12-5, the J call TRBJ2-7; 10 positions agree with TRBD2. J gave up 1 base and V 5 bases, and 5 bases lay outside the gene matches. CDR3 length: 15 residues. The V gene's germline CDR1 is LGHNT and CDR2 FRNRAP. The CDR3 protein is CASGRGLANSYEQYF. The CDR3 coding sequence is TGTGCTAGTGGTAGGGGACTAGCGAATTCCTACGAGCAGTACTTC.

The V call is TRBV2, the J call TRBJ1-2; maybe TRBD1 (6 bases). This CDR3 is 13 amino acids long. Germline V gives CDR1 SNHLY, CDR2 FYNNEI. The V and J ends lost 5 bases and 3 bases respectively, with 10 bases between them. CDR3 DNA: TGTGCCAGCAGTTCTCAGGGGTACTATGGCTACACCTTC. Translation gives CASSSQGYYGYTF.

This chain's CDR3 is CASRASGYTDTQYF. The CDR3 region has the DNA TGTGCCAGCAGGGCTAGCGGTTACACAGATACGCAGTATTTT. The chain has TRBV11-1 and TRBJ2-3; the match to TRBD2 covers 7 bases. The CDR3 is 14 residues long. V was pared by 6 bases and J by 2 bases, with 5 bases of the junction left unmatched. Germline V gene sequence: CDR1 SGHAT, CDR2 FQDESV (reference sequence).

The chain has TRBV18 and TRBJ2-1; 11 nucleotides line up with TRBD1. V gave up 0 bases and J gave up 3 bases; unmatched junction bases: 1. Germline CDR1 KGHSH, CDR2 LQKENI. The CDR3 extends over 16 amino acids. Here the CDR3 DNA reads TGTGCCAGCTCACCACCAGGGACAGGGGGCTACAATGAGCAGTTCTTC. Protein product: CASSPPGTGGYNEQFF. Using reference TRBV18 and TRBJ2-1 for the parts outside the CDR3, the full variable domain is NAGVMQNPRHLVRRRGQEARLRCSPMKGHSHVYWYRQLPEEGLKFMVYLQKENIIDESGMPKERFSAEFPKEGPSILRIQQVVRGDSAAYFCASSPPGTGGYNEQFFGPGTRLTVL.

This clone is a singleton in its sample. V gene TRBV19 combines with J gene TRBJ1-2; 8 nucleotides match TRBD1. J was trimmed by 2 bases and V by 6 bases; bases with no gene match: 8. In germline, CDR1 is LNHDA, CDR2 SQIVND (reference sequence). The CDR3 is made up of 15 amino acids. CDR3 amino acids: CASRRQGSTNYGYTF. As DNA, the CDR3 is TGTGCCAGTAGGAGACAGGGGTCTACCAACTATGGCTACACCTTC.

The V call is TRBV27, the J call TRBJ2-1; D gene unclear. The CDR3 runs 11 residues. V lost 1 base, J lost 10 bases, and 5 bases lay in between. CDR1 is MNHEY and CDR2 is SMNVEV in the germline V gene (reference sequence). The CDR3 protein is CASSLYEEQFF. The CDR3 DNA reads as TGTGCCAGCAGTTTATACGAGGAGCAGTTCTTC.

About this clone itself: Other DNA sequences in the same sample also yield this CDR3. V usage is TRBV7-2 and J usage is TRBJ1-2; 8 bases agree with TRBD1. Germline loops: CDR1 SGHTA, CDR2 FQGNSA. V shed 2 bases, J shed 0 bases, and the junction held 2 bases outside the gene matches. This CDR3 contains 15 residues. The CDR3 nucleotides are TGTGCCAGCAGCTTAAAACAGGGGGCTAACTATGGCTACACCTTC. Protein sequence: CASSLKQGANYGYTF.

The chain has TRBV7-2 and TRBJ2-2; 13 bases line up with TRBD2. The CDR3 consists of 16 residues. Germline V gene sequence: CDR1 SGHTA, CDR2 FQGNSA. J lost 5 bases, V lost 5 bases, and 5 bases had no gene match. The CDR3 DNA reads TGTGCCAGCAGCCCGACTAGCGGGGGGAGAACCGGGGAGCTGTTTTTT. Protein: CASSPTSGGRTGELFF.